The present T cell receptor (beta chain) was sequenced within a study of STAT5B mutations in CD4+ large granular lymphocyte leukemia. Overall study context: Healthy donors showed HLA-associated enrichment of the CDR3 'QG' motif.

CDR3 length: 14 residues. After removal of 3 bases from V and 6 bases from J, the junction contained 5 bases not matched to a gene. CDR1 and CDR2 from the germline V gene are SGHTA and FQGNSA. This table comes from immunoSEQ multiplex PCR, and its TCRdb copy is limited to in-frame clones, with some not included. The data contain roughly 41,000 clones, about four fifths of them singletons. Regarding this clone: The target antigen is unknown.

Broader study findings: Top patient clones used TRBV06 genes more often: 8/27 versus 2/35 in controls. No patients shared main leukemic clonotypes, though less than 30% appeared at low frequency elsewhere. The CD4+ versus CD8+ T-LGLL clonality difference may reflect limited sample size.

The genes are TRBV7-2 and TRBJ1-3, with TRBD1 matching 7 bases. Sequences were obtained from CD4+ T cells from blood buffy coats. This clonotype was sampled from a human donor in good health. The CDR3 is CASSFEGAVNTIYF. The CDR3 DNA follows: TGTGCCAGCAGCTTCGAGGGGGCCGTAAACACCATATATTTT.